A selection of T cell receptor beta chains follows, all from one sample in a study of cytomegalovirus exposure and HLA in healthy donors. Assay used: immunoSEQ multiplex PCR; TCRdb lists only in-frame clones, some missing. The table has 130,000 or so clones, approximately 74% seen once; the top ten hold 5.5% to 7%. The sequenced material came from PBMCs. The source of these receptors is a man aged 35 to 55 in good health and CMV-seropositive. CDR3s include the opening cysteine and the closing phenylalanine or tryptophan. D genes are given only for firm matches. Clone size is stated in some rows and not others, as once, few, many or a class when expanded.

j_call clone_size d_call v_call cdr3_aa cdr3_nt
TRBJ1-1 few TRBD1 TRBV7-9 CASSRPGQFMNTEAFF TGTGCCAGCAGCCGCCCGGGACAGTTCATGAACACTGAAGCTTTCTTT
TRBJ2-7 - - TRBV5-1 CASSLNGGQPSEQYF TGCGCCAGCAGCTTGAATGGGGGCCAACCTAGCGAGCAGTACTTC
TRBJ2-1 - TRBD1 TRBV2 CASRQGQELYNEQFF TGTGCCAGCAGGCAGGGACAGGAATTATACAATGAGCAGTTCTTC
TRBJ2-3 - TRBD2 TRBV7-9 CASSFIGRATSGGTDTQYF TGTGCCAGCAGCTTCATAGGAAGGGCGACTAGCGGGGGCACAGATACGCAGTATTTT
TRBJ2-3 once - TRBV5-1 CASSLLSGSSTDTQYF TGCGCCAGCAGCTTGCTAAGCGGATCTAGCACAGATACGCAGTATTTT
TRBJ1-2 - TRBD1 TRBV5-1 CASGATGTGGAGYGYTF TGCGCCAGCGGGGCGACCGGGACAGGGGGCGCGGGCTATGGCTACACCTTC
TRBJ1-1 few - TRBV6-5 CASSYLAGLMNTEAFF TGTGCCAGCAGTTACCTCGCAGGATTAATGAACACTGAAGCTTTCTTT
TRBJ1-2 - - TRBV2 CASRLAVDGYTF TGTGCCAGCAGGCTGGCGGTCGATGGCTACACCTTC
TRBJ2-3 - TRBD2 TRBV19 CATGLAGGGTDTQYF TGTGCCACGGGACTAGCGGGAGGCGGCACAGATACGCAGTATTTT
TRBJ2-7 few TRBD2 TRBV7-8 CASSLRLGLAGDSYEQYF TGTGCCAGCAGCCTTCGTCTGGGACTAGCGGGTGACTCCTACGAGCAGTACTTC
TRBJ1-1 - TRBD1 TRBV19 CASSTVDRAPLTEAFF TGTGCCAGTAGTACCGTTGACAGGGCGCCACTCACTGAAGCTTTCTTT
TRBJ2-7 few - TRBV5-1 CASSLEAGRSYEQYF TGCGCCAGCAGCTTGGAGGCAGGGAGGTCCTACGAGCAGTACTTC
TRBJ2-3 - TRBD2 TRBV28 CASSRDYARADTQYF TGTGCCAGCAGTAGGGACTACGCCAGAGCAGATACGCAGTATTTT
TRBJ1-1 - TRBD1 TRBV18 CASSPDRESRTEAFF TGTGCCAGCTCACCCGACAGGGAAAGCCGCACTGAAGCTTTCTTT
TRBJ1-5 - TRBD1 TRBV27 CASSLSIPGTGRNQPQHF TGTGCCAGCAGTTTATCGATACCCGGGACAGGGCGAAATCAGCCCCAGCATTTT
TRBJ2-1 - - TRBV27 CASSLSWQLFYNEQFF TGTGCCAGCAGTTTATCCTGGCAATTATTTTACAATGAGCAGTTCTTC
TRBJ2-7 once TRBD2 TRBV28 CASSLAGGRYEQYF TGTGCCAGCAGTTTAGCCGGGGGGAGGTACGAGCAGTACTTC
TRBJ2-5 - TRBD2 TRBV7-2 CASSLSGGRWETQYF TGTGCCAGCAGCTTAAGCGGGGGCCGATGGGAGACCCAGTACTTC
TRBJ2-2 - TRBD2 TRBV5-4 CASSLAGRAGNTGELFF TGTGCCAGCAGCTTGGCCGGGAGAGCGGGAAACACCGGGGAGCTGTTTTTT
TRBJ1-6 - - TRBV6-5 CASSYSKGYNSPLHF TGTGCCAGCAGTTACTCGAAGGGGTATAATTCACCCCTCCACTTT
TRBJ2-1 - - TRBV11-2 CASSLNGGEQFF TGTGCCAGCAGCTTAAATGGCGGTGAGCAGTTCTTC
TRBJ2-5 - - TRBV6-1 CASREGGRLEYF TGTGCCAGCAGGGAAGGGGGGCGCCTCGAGTACTTC
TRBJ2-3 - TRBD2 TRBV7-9 CASSSGLAGGPPKGTQYF TGTGCCAGCAGCTCGGGACTAGCGGGGGGGCCCCCCAAAGGTACGCAGTATTTT
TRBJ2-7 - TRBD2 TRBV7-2 CASSLTSGSRYEQYF TGTGCCAGCAGCTTAACTAGCGGGAGTAGGTACGAGCAGTACTTC
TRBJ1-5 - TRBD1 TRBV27 CASSLGAGGQPQHF TGTGCCAGCAGTTTAGGGGCAGGGGGGCAGCCCCAGCATTTT
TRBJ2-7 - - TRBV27 CASSLRTGGYEQYF TGTGCCAGCAGTCTACGGACAGGAGGGTACGAGCAGTACTTC
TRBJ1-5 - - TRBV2 CASSGSRGGGYSNQPQHF TGTGCCAGCAGTGGTTCAAGGGGGGGAGGATATAGCAATCAGCCCCAGCATTTT
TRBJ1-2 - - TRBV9 CASSGRGGYTF TGTGCCAGCAGCGGCAGGGGTGGCTACACCTTC
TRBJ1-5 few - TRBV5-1 CASSLAGQPQHF TGCGCCAGCAGCTTGGCGGGTCAGCCCCAGCATTTT
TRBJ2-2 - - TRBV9 CASSVGHNTGELFF TGTGCCAGCAGCGTAGGGCACAACACCGGGGAGCTGTTTTTT
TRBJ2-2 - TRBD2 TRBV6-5 CASSYSGQGGRKLFF TGTGCCAGCAGTTACTCAGGGCAGGGAGGGAGGAAGCTGTTTTTT
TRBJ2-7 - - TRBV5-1 CASSLQGLSNYEQYF TGCGCCAGCAGCTTGCAGGGGCTTTCTAATTACGAGCAGTACTTC
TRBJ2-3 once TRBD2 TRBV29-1 CSERGLASTDTQYF TGCAGCGAGCGGGGACTAGCGAGCACAGATACGCAGTATTTT
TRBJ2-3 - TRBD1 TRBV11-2 CASSLGPPGQGGPDTQYF TGTGCCAGCAGCTTAGGTCCCCCCGGACAGGGCGGGCCAGATACGCAGTATTTT
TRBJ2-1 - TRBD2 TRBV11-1 CASSYGFLAGGPGNEQFF TGTGCCAGCAGCTACGGTTTTCTCGCGGGAGGGCCAGGGAATGAGCAGTTCTTC
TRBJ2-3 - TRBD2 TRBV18 CASSLKTSGGVEDTQYF TGTGCCAGCTCACTTAAGACTAGCGGGGGAGTTGAAGATACGCAGTATTTT
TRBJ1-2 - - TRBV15 CATSRDSQINYGYTF TGTGCCACCAGCAGAGATAGCCAGATTAACTATGGCTACACCTTC
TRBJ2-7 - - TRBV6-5 CASRRPEGGYEQYF TGTGCCTCCCGGAGGCCGGAAGGGGGTTACGAGCAGTACTTC
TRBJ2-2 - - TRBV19 CASSIGTGKNTGELFF TGTGCCAGTAGTATAGGGACTGGGAAGAACACCGGGGAGCTGTTTTTT
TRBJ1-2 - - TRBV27 CASSDEPKANYGYTF TGTGCCAGCAGTGATGAGCCCAAAGCTAACTATGGCTACACCTTC
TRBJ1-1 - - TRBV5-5 CASSLRGQEYTEAFF TGTGCCAGCAGCTTGAGGGGCCAGGAGTACACTGAAGCTTTCTTT
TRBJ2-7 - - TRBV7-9 CSSSLGLGYGRYEQYF TGTTCCAGCAGCTTAGGGTTAGGATATGGGCGCTACGAGCAGTACTTC
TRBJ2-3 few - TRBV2 CASRRPDTQYF TGTGCCAGCAGGAGGCCAGATACGCAGTATTTT
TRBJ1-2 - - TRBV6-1 CASRPTGYGYTF TGTGCCAGCAGGCCGACGGGGTATGGCTACACCTTC
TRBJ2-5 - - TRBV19 CASSILGLETQYF TGTGCCAGTAGTATCCTCGGTTTAGAGACCCAGTACTTC
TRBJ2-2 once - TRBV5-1 CASSLSPRGIGTGELFF TGCGCCAGCAGCTTGAGCCCCAGGGGAATTGGGACCGGGGAGCTGTTTTTT
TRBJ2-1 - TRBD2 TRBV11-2 CASSSGLAGYNEQFF TGTGCCAGCAGCTCGGGACTAGCGGGATACAATGAGCAGTTCTTC
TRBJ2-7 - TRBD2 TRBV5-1 CASSKGLAGAQTYEQYF TGCGCCAGCAGCAAAGGACTAGCGGGAGCTCAAACCTACGAGCAGTACTTC
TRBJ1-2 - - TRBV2 CASRNRAPAGYGYTF TGTGCCAGCAGGAACCGGGCCCCCGCGGGCTATGGCTACACCTTC